This passage covers 16 T cell receptor beta chains from one sample sequenced in a study of shared T cell receptors in the human thymus. Data came from immunoSEQ multiplex PCR; TCRdb stores just in-frame clones and leaves some out. The sample lists hundreds of thousands of clones, 88% occurring once. A further study also used this sample, focusing on human thymus T cells.

The sample was thymocytes. The receptor source for this set is a boy younger than two with a congenital heart defect.

V usage is TRBV25-1 and J usage is TRBJ2-7; 8 nucleotides align to TRBD1. After removal of 8 bases from V and 3 bases from J, the junction contained 9 bases not matched to a gene. Per the germline V gene, CDR1 is MGHDK and CDR2 is SYGVNS. The CDR3 covers 14 residues. CDR3 bases: TGTGCCAGCTCCTCGGGACAGGCAAGCTACGAGCAGTACTTC. This translates into CASSSGQASYEQYF.

J is TRBJ2-7 and V is TRBV5-1, with D tentatively TRBD1 (5 bases). The germline CDR1 and CDR2 sequences are SGHRS and YFSETQ. Trimming stripped 2 bases from V and 2 bases from J, with 20 bases between. This CDR3 contains 17 residues. The CDR3 DNA reads TGCGCCAGCAGCTTCAGCTCAATCAGGGCCCAGACCTACGAGCAGTACTTC. Protein: CASSFSSIRAQTYEQYF.

This chain joins TRBV7-2 and TRBJ2-7; TRBD2 matches 7 bases. The CDR3 has 13 amino acids. Germline V gene lookup returns CDR1 SGHTA and CDR2 FQGNSA. J gave up 6 bases and V 4 bases, and 6 bases lay outside the gene matches. CDR3 loop: CASSSPGEGEQYF. CDR3 nucleotide sequence: TGTGCCAGCAGCTCCCCGGGGGAGGGCGAGCAGTACTTC.

This sequence joins TRBV28 and TRBJ2-7, with TRBD1 as a possible D gene (5 bases). CDR3 length equals 12 residues. Germline V gene lookup returns CDR1 MDHEN and CDR2 SYDVKM. With 2 bases removed from V and 7 bases from J, the gap between germline ends came to 9 bases. The CDR3 bases are TGTGCCAGCAGTTTAAAGGGGAAAGAGCAGTACTTC. Translating gives CASSLKGKEQYF.

The chain combines TRBV7-2 with TRBJ2-7; 10 bases are shared with TRBD1. V shed 4 bases, J shed 5 bases, and the junction held 8 bases outside the gene matches. CDR1 is SGHTA, CDR2 FQGNSA, per germline. The CDR3 is 15 residues long. The chain's CDR3 is CASSSSGQGIDEQYF. The CDR3 DNA is TGTGCCAGCAGCTCATCGGGACAGGGGATCGACGAGCAGTACTTC.

This clone appeared a few times. The V gene is TRBV4-3, the J gene TRBJ2-5, with 10 bases fitting TRBD2. The germline CDR1 and CDR2 sequences are LGHNA and YSLEER. The CDR3 extends over 16 amino acids. V lost 0 bases and J lost 5; bases outside the gene matches: 6. The CDR3 region is CASSQEASGRWETQYF. The CDR3 region has the DNA TGCGCCAGCAGCCAAGAAGCTAGCGGGAGATGGGAGACCCAGTACTTC.

The rearrangement joins TRBV28 to TRBJ2-7; TRBD1 matches at 9 bases. CDR1 MDHEN and CDR2 SYDVKM come from the germline V gene. The ends lost 2 bases at V and 5 bases at J; junction bases unmatched: 4. The CDR3 contains 14 residues. This CDR3 reads CASSLARTGDEQYF. CDR3 DNA: TGTGCCAGCAGTTTAGCCCGGACAGGGGACGAGCAGTACTTC.

This chain uses TRBV7-2 with TRBJ2-3, with TRBD1 identical over 9 bases. The V gene end was trimmed by 3 bases and the J gene end by 4 bases; junction bases not matched to a gene: 8. This CDR3 is built from 16 residues. Germline V CDR1 and CDR2: SGHTA, FQGNSA. CDR3 bases: TGTGCCAGCAGCTTGCGACAGGGGGGACAGGCAGATACGCAGTATTTT. It specifies CASSLRQGGQADTQYF.

The genes are TRBV7-8 and TRBJ2-2; possible D gene TRBD1, 6 bases. Germline CDR1 SGHVS, CDR2 FQNEAQ. Trimming pared 3 bases from V and 6 bases from J, leaving 20 bases between. CDR3 length: 17 amino acids. CDR3 DNA: TGTGCCAGCAGCTTTCCCCCCTCGCAGGGGAGCGCCGGGGAGCTGTTTTTT. It encodes CASSFPPSQGSAGELFF.

V gene TRBV5-1 combines with J gene TRBJ2-3, with TRBD2 matching 11 bases. This CDR3 comprises 16 residues. Germline V gene lookup returns CDR1 SGHRS and CDR2 YFSETQ. V lost 4 bases and J lost 2; bases outside the gene matches: 6. The CDR3 sequence: CASSGQLAGDTDTQYF. CDR3 bases: TGCGCCAGCAGCGGGCAACTAGCGGGAGACACAGATACGCAGTATTTT.

The rearrangement links TRBV9 to TRBJ2-1; 7 positions agree with TRBD2. With 3 bases clipped from V and 1 base from J, the junction kept 1 base outside the gene matches. The CDR3 is made up of 14 amino acids. Germline V CDR1 and CDR2: SGDLS, YYNGEE. CDR3 sequence: CASSGGSSYNEQFF. The DNA of the CDR3 is TGTGCCAGCAGCGGCGGGAGTTCCTACAATGAGCAGTTCTTC. Full variable domain (outside the CDR3, taken from reference TRBV9 and TRBJ2-1): DSGVTQTPKHLITATGQRVTLRCSPRSGDLSVYWYQQSLDQGLQFLIQYYNGEERAKGNILERFSAQQFPDLHSELNLSSLELGDSALYFCASSGGSSYNEQFFGPGTRLTVL.

This chain links TRBV10-3 with TRBJ1-2, with D perhaps TRBD1 (6 bases). CDR3 length: 17 residues. The germline V and J ends were trimmed by 0 bases and 4 bases, with 18 bases remaining between them. Per the germline V gene, CDR1 is ENHRY and CDR2 is SYGVKD. The CDR3 DNA is TGTGCCATCAGTGAGTCCTCCTGGCAGGGAGGGGGCTATGGCTACACCTTC. This translates into CAISESSWQGGGYGYTF.

The chain has TRBV4-3 and TRBJ1-1; no reliable D call. Germline CDR1 and CDR2: LGHNA and YSLEER. The germline V and J ends were trimmed by 0 bases and 1 base, with 9 bases remaining between them. The CDR3 contains 15 residues. The CDR3 DNA follows: TGCGCCAGCAGCCAAGATGGGCAGGCGAACACTGAAGCTTTCTTT. Amino acid sequence: CASSQDGQANTEAFF.

This chain connects TRBV29-1 to TRBJ2-7; 8 positions match TRBD2. The V gene's germline CDR1 is SQVTM and CDR2 ANQGSEA. The trim removed 3 bases at V and 7 bases at J, leaving 8 bases unmatched. CDR3 size: 13 residues. CDR3 in DNA: TGCAGCGTTGAGGAGCGGGAGTCTGAAGAGCAGTACTTC. Protein sequence: CSVEERESEEQYF.

The chain is built from TRBV7-9 and TRBJ1-3; D not certain. Germline CDR1 is SEHNR and CDR2 is FQNEAQ (reference sequence). This CDR3 comprises 13 residues. V was clipped by 8 bases and J by 0 bases, with 8 bases between them. The CDR3 DNA sequence: TGTGCCAGCCGTGCCAGCTCTGGAAACACCATATATTTT. This codes for CASRASSGNTIYF.

The chain is built from TRBV15 and TRBJ2-5, with 8 bases aligning to TRBD2. The V gene end was trimmed by 5 bases and the J gene end by 3 bases; junction bases not matched to a gene: 2. The CDR3 has 13 residues. Germline V gene sequence: CDR1 LNHNV, CDR2 YYDKDF (reference sequence). The CDR3 here is CATSGLAEETQYF. In DNA form, the CDR3 reads TGTGCCACCAGCGGACTAGCTGAAGAGACCCAGTACTTC.